This record covers a single TCR beta chain. Antigen unknown. This sample is part of a study of post-analysis software for immune sequencing data. Overall study findings and caveats: Compared with controls, patients had more of about five TRBV segments, including TRBV5-6, TRBV5-1 and TRBV20-1.

TCR beta cDNA libraries had unique molecular identifiers. A single record per CDR3 protein comes from TCRdb applying MiXCR to the PCR reads. Among about 820,000 distinct CDR3 sequences, around 53% were seen once, and the ten largest hold 4% to 5.5%. The CDR3 has 19 residues. Per the germline V gene, CDR1 is MNHEY and CDR2 is SVGAGI. V lost 2 bases and J lost 2; bases outside the gene matches: 13. The clonotype was recovered from a girl aged 10-17 years with multiple sclerosis. The source material was blood. This chain joins TRBV6-5 and TRBJ2-7; 12 bases match TRBD2. The CDR3 bases are TGTGCCAGCAGTTACCCTCCTCTGACTAGCGGGGGCCATACCTACGAGCAGTACTTC. It specifies CASSYPPLTSGGHTYEQYF.